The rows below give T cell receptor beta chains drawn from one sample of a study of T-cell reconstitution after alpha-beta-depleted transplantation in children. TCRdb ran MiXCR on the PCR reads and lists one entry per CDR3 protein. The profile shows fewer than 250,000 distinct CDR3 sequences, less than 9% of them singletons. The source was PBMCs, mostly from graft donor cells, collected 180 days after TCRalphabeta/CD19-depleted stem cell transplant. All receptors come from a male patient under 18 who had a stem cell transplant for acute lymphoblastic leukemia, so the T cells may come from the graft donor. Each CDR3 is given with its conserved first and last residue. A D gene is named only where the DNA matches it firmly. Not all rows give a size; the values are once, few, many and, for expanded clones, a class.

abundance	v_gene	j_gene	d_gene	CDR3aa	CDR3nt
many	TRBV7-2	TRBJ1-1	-	CASSLEAGRAEAFF	TGTGCCAGCAGCTTAGAGGCAGGGCGGGCTGAAGCTTTCTTT
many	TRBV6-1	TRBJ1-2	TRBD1	CASNRRTGSGYTF	TGTGCCAGCAACCGCCGGACAGGGAGCGGCTACACCTTC
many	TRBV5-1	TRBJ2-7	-	CASSPQESLGEQYF	TGCGCCAGCAGCCCTCAGGAGTCCCTCGGCGAGCAGTACTTC
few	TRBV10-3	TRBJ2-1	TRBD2	CAIKPSSGSYNEQFF	TGTGCCATCAAGCCTTCTAGCGGCTCCTACAATGAGCAGTTCTTC
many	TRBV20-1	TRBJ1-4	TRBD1	CSARVRGPGEKLFF	TGCAGTGCTAGAGTAAGGGGGCCGGGAGAAAAACTGTTTTTT
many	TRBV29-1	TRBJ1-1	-	CSVPPQGNTEAFF	TGCAGCGTCCCGCCACAGGGGAACACTGAAGCTTTCTTT
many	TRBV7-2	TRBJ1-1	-	CASSLELAPLNTEAFF	TGTGCCAGCAGCTTAGAACTGGCGCCCCTGAACACTGAAGCTTTCTTT
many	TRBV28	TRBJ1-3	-	CASSLSQSGNTIYF	TGTGCCAGCAGTTTATCGCAGTCTGGAAACACCATATATTTT
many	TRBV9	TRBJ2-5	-	CASGPKSQYF	TGTGCCAGTGGGCCTAAGTCCCAGTACTTC
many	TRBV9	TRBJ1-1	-	CASSPEELNTEAFF	TGTGCCAGCAGCCCAGAAGAATTGAACACTGAAGCTTTCTTT
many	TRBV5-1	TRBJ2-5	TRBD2	CASSWLGGSQETQYF	TGCGCCAGCAGCTGGTTGGGAGGGTCTCAAGAGACCCAGTACTTC
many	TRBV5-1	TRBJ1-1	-	CASSLLTTMNTEAFF	TGCGCCAGCAGCCTCTTGACAACTATGAACACTGAAGCTTTCTTT
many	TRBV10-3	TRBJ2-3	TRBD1	CAISLTGAFTDTQYF	TGTGCCATCTCCCTGACAGGGGCCTTCACAGATACGCAGTATTTT
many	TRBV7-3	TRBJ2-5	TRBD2	CASSYGTSGTQYF	TGTGCCAGCAGCTATGGGACTAGCGGAACCCAGTACTTC
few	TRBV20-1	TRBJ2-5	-	CSATPGTRKGETQYF	TGCAGTGCTACCCCCGGGACTCGGAAGGGAGAGACCCAGTACTTC
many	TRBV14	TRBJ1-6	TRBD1	CASSPGQGSYNSPLHF	TGTGCCAGCAGCCCGGGACAGGGCTCCTATAATTCACCCCTCCACTTT
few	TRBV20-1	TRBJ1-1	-	CSAIVAGAEEAFF	TGCAGTGCTATCGTCGCAGGGGCAGAGGAAGCTTTCTTT
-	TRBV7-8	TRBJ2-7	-	CASSLESGPYPYEQYF	TGTGCCAGCAGCTTAGAGAGCGGACCCTATCCTTACGAGCAGTACTTC
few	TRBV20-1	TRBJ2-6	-	CSAKSLDVPSGANVLTF	TGCAGTGCTAAGTCCCTGGACGTACCATCTGGGGCCAACGTCCTGACTTTC
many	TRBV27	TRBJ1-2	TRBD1	CASRAGTGNGYTF	TGTGCCAGCAGAGCCGGGACAGGGAATGGCTACACCTTC
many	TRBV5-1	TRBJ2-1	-	CASREPSSYNEQFF	TGCGCCAGCAGGGAACCGAGCTCCTACAATGAGCAGTTCTTC
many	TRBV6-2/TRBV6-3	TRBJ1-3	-	CASSYSSGTIYF	TGTGCCAGCAGTTACTCATCGGGCACCATATATTTT
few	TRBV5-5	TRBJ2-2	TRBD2	CASSLSISGGGELFF	TGTGCCAGCAGCTTAAGCATTAGCGGGGGCGGGGAGCTGTTTTTT
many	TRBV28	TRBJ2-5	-	CASSLGGLRKKTQYF	TGTGCCAGCAGTTTAGGGGGACTCAGAAAGAAGACCCAGTACTTC
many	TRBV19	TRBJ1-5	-	CASSIGLLGSNQPQHF	TGTGCCAGTAGTATAGGTCTTCTGGGCAGCAATCAGCCCCAGCATTTT
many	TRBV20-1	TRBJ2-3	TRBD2	CSARDRLAGADTQYF	TGCAGTGCTAGAGACCGACTAGCGGGGGCAGATACGCAGTATTTT
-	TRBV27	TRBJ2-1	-	CASSLWGPGSYNEQFF	TGTGCCAGCAGTTTATGGGGTCCTGGGTCCTACAATGAGCAGTTCTTC
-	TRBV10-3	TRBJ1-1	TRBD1	CAISESTGAMNTEAFF	TGTGCCATCAGTGAGTCGACAGGGGCCATGAACACTGAAGCTTTCTTT
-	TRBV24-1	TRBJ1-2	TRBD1	CATSGATGEINYGYTF	TGTGCCACCAGTGGTGCAACAGGGGAAATAAACTATGGCTACACCTTC
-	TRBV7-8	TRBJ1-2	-	CASSSTPGQTLYGYTF	TGTGCCAGCAGCTCGACCCCAGGACAAACCCTCTATGGCTACACCTTC
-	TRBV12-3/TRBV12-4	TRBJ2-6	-	CTISSDTILSGANVLTF	TGTACCATCAGTTCAGATACCATCCTCTCTGGGGCCAACGTCCTGACTTTC
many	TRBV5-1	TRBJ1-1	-	CASSDGTVNTEAFF	TGCGCCAGCAGCGACGGGACGGTGAACACTGAAGCTTTCTTT
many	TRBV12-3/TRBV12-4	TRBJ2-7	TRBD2	CASSPSTGTRGKYF	TGTGCCAGCAGCCCCTCAACCGGGACTAGGGGGAAGTACTTC
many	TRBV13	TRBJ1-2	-	CASSLGNQGFYGYTF	TGTGCCAGCAGCTTAGGCAATCAGGGCTTCTATGGCTACACCTTC
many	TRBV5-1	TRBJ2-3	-	CASSLGGHTDTQYF	TGCGCCAGCAGCTTGGGTGGTCACACAGATACGCAGTATTTT
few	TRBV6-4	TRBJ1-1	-	CASSETGGRYTEAFF	TGTGCCAGCAGTGAGACAGGAGGTCGATACACTGAAGCTTTCTTT
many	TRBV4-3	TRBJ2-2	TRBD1	CASGTGLNTGELFF	TGCGCCAGCGGGACAGGGTTGAACACCGGGGAGCTGTTTTTT
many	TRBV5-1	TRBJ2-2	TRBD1	CASSWTGVVTGELFF	TGCGCCAGCAGCTGGACAGGGGTAGTCACCGGGGAGCTGTTTTTT
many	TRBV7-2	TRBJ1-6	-	CASTSGKLSYNSPLHF	TGTGCCAGCACCTCGGGAAAATTGTCATATAATTCACCCCTCCACTTT